This T cell receptor beta chain was profiled in a study of T cell clonality in common variable immunodeficiency. This clone was recorded many times. The read comes to an end 3 residues before the CDR3 does, leaving the germline J gene to fill in the end. There are 13 residues in the CDR3. Germline lookup yields CDR1 DFQATT and CDR2 SNEGSKA (reference sequence). V gave up 0 bases and J gave up 5 bases, with 10 bases separating them. Assay: immunoSEQ multiplex PCR; the TCRdb copy retains only in-frame clones and omits some. Found here are 45,000 to 55,000 clones, no singletons; the ten largest cover approximately 5.5%.

The receptor comes from a person aged 18 to 70 in good health. Sequenced input: peripheral blood mononuclear cells. This rearrangement joins TRBV20-1 to TRBJ2-5; TRBD1 is a possible D gene (5 bases). The CDR3 DNA, read in part, is TGCAGTGCTAGAGATGCAGGGTGGGAGACC. The encoded protein is CSARDAGWET. The CDR3 reads in full as CSARDAGWETQYF.